This is a list of T cell receptor beta chains from one sample in a study of siplizumab effects on memory and regulatory T cells. Data came from immunoSEQ multiplex PCR; TCRdb stores just in-frame clones and leaves some out. The sample carries about 97,000 clones, about 94% recorded once. Sequences were obtained from CD4+ T cells sorted from blood. All receptors come from a human donor in good health. The CDR3 runs from the conserved cysteine through the conserved F or W. Each record gives: CDR3 protein, CDR3 DNA, V gene, clone size, J gene, D gene. The D gene is left open where the match is weak. A clone size is listed for some rows: how often the clone was seen (once, few, many), or a class if it is expanded.

CDR3aa: CASSQSVTKNIQYF
CDR3nt: TGTGCCAGCTCACAGAGCGTGACCAAAAACATTCAGTACTTC
v_gene: TRBV18
abundance: -
j_gene: TRBJ2-4
d_gene: -

CDR3aa: CASSRTVYGYTF
CDR3nt: TGTGCCAGCAGCCGGACAGTCTATGGCTACACCTTC
v_gene: TRBV14
abundance: -
j_gene: TRBJ1-2
d_gene: -

CDR3aa: CASSQPGLAAEQYF
CDR3nt: TGTGCCAGCAGCCAACCGGGACTAGCGGCCGAGCAGTACTTC
v_gene: TRBV5-4
abundance: -
j_gene: TRBJ2-7
d_gene: TRBD2

CDR3aa: CASTLAGAGGTQYF
CDR3nt: TGTGCCAGCACCTTAGCGGGGGCAGGAGGGACCCAGTACTTC
v_gene: TRBV6-5
abundance: -
j_gene: TRBJ2-5
d_gene: TRBD2

CDR3aa: CASSGGPVTEAFF
CDR3nt: TGCGCCAGCAGCGGGGGGCCGGTCACTGAAGCTTTCTTT
v_gene: TRBV5-1
abundance: once
j_gene: TRBJ1-1
d_gene: -

CDR3aa: CASSLTGLIGQFF
CDR3nt: TGTGCCAGCAGCTTAACGGGTCTGATAGGGCAGTTCTTC
v_gene: TRBV7-2
abundance: -
j_gene: TRBJ2-1
d_gene: -

CDR3aa: CASSPKARSGNTIYF
CDR3nt: TGTGCCAGCAGCCCGAAGGCCCGCTCTGGAAACACCATATATTTT
v_gene: TRBV13
abundance: -
j_gene: TRBJ1-3
d_gene: -

CDR3aa: CASSPTGYEQYF
CDR3nt: TGTGCCAGCAGCCCGACAGGCTACGAGCAGTACTTC
v_gene: TRBV7-6
abundance: -
j_gene: TRBJ2-7
d_gene: -

CDR3aa: CASSASGSTDTQYF
CDR3nt: TGTGCCAGCAGCGCGAGCGGGAGTACAGATACGCAGTATTTT
v_gene: TRBV7-9
abundance: -
j_gene: TRBJ2-3
d_gene: TRBD2

CDR3aa: CASSKNTEAFF
CDR3nt: TGTGCCAGCAGCAAGAACACTGAAGCTTTCTTT
v_gene: TRBV6-1
abundance: -
j_gene: TRBJ1-1
d_gene: -

CDR3aa: CASSEIGPTDTQYF
CDR3nt: TGCGCCAGCAGTGAAATTGGACCGACAGATACGCAGTATTTT
v_gene: TRBV10-2
abundance: -
j_gene: TRBJ2-3
d_gene: -

CDR3aa: CASSPLRGDEQYF
CDR3nt: TGCGCCAGCAGCCCCCTTCGGGGGGACGAGCAGTACTTC
v_gene: TRBV4-1
abundance: -
j_gene: TRBJ2-7
d_gene: TRBD2